This entry lists 30 T cell receptor beta chains sequenced from one sample in a study of shared clonotypes between healthy human individuals. The method was immunoSEQ multiplex PCR; TCRdb's version includes in-frame clones alone and lacks a portion of them. There are under 1,900,000 clones in the sample; about 98.5% occur only once, and roughly 0.36% lies in the top ten. Material for sequencing was naive CD4+ T cells sorted from blood. Subset here: CD45RA+ positively selected. Source of these receptors: a man aged 25 to 45 in good health.

This chain's CDR3 is CASSDGDRGPYNEQFF. Written as DNA, the CDR3 is TGTGCCAGCAGTGATGGAGACAGGGGGCCCTACAATGAGCAGTTCTTC. The J gene is TRBJ2-1, the V gene TRBV6-1; 10 bases match TRBD1. The V gene's germline CDR1 is MNHNS and CDR2 SASEGT. The CDR3 spans 16 residues. The J segment lost 2 bases and the V segment lost 3 bases, leaving 4 bases of the junction unmatched.

The chain carries TRBV19 and TRBJ2-3, with D possibly being TRBD1 or TRBD2 (5 bases each). The CDR3 extends over 14 amino acids. V shed 3 bases and J shed 6 bases, with 13 bases lying between them. Germline V gives CDR1 LNHDA, CDR2 SQIVND (reference sequence). The CDR3 region has the DNA TGTGCCAGTAGTATTGGGACCGCTCCGGATACGCAGTATTTT. Translating it yields CASSIGTAPDTQYF.

Worth noting for this clone: This sample includes further DNA sequences coding for the same CDR3. The chain employs TRBV5-1 and TRBJ1-1; no definite D call. The CDR3 is 14 residues long. The ends were cut back, 0 bases at V and 1 base at J, with 7 bases in the middle. Looked up from germline, CDR1 is SGHRS and CDR2 is YFSETQ. The CDR3 DNA reads as TGCGCCAGCAGCTTGGGCGGATGGAACACTGAAGCTTTCTTT. Its translation is CASSLGGWNTEAFF.

The V gene is TRBV29-1, the J gene TRBJ1-3; D is ambiguous. The CDR3 runs to 13 residues. Germline CDR1 is SQVTM and CDR2 is ANQGSEA. The ends were cut back, 7 bases at V and 0 bases at J, with 10 bases in the middle. The CDR3 sequence: CSGTPNSGNTIYF. In DNA, the CDR3 is TGCAGCGGTACGCCTAACTCTGGAAACACCATATATTTT.

This clone appeared once. This chain links TRBV15 with TRBJ2-7; possibly TRBD1 or TRBD2 for D (6 bases each). Germline CDR1 LNHNV, CDR2 YYDKDF (reference sequence). The CDR3 totals 16 residues. Trimming stripped 6 bases from V and 6 bases from J, with 24 bases between. The CDR3: CATRDEGGIGSREQYF. The DNA of the CDR3 is TGTGCCACCAGGGATGAGGGGGGAATAGGGTCTCGCGAGCAGTACTTC. Combining the CDR3 with reference TRBV15 and TRBJ2-7 gives the whole variable domain DAMVIQNPRYQVTQFGKPVTLSCSQTLNHNVMYWYQQKSSQAPKLLFHYYDKDFNNEADTPDNFQSRRPNTSFCFLDIRSPGLGDTAMYLCATRDEGGIGSREQYFGPGTRLTVT.

The J gene is TRBJ2-2, the V gene TRBV4-1, with a tentative D call TRBD2 (5 bases). The CDR3 sequence is 14 residues long. Germline V gene data show CDR1 as MGHRA and CDR2 as YSYEKL. V lost 3 bases and J 4 bases, leaving 9 bases between the germline ends. CDR3 sequence: CASSHLLGTGELFF. For the CDR3, the DNA is TGCGCCAGCAGCCACCTACTAGGCACCGGGGAGCTGTTTTTT.

The chain recombines TRBV11-2 with TRBJ1-4; TRBD1 matches 9 bases. The CDR3 is 13 residues long. Germline V lookup: CDR1 SGHAT, CDR2 FQNNGV. V lost 5 bases to trimming and J lost 14 bases; unmatched junction nucleotides: 9. The CDR3 loop reads CASSLLEQGALFF. CDR3 DNA sequence: TGTGCCAGCAGCCTCCTCGAACAGGGGGCTCTGTTTTTT.

The chain joins TRBV5-1 to TRBJ2-7; D uncertain. Trimming removed 4 bases from V and 6 bases from J, with 8 bases in between. The CDR3 is made up of 11 amino acids. The germline CDR1 and CDR2 sequences are SGHRS and YFSETQ. This CDR3 is CASSESGEQYF. As DNA, the CDR3 is TGCGCCAGCAGCGAGTCAGGCGAGCAGTACTTC. Based on the CDR3 plus reference TRBV5-1 and TRBJ2-7, the full variable domain is KAGVTQTPRYLIKTRGQQVTLSCSPISGHRSVSWYQQTPGQGLQFLFEYFSETQRNKGNFPGRFSGRQFSNSRSEMNVSTLELGDSALYLCASSESGEQYFGPGTRLTVT.

This sequence joins TRBV19 and TRBJ2-5; D ambiguous. The CDR3 totals 13 residues. Germline V gene lookup returns CDR1 LNHDA and CDR2 SQIVND (reference sequence). V lost 10 bases and J lost 4, with 16 bases in between. The CDR3 region is CATRIMAGETQYF. DNA for the CDR3: TGTGCCACCCGGATAATGGCAGGAGAGACCCAGTACTTC.

This clone was seen once. Other DNA sequences in this sample translate to the same CDR3. V gene TRBV5-1 combines with J gene TRBJ1-1; tentative D call: TRBD1 (5 bases). CDR1 is SGHRS and CDR2 is YFSETQ in the germline V gene. The CDR3 sequence is 13 residues long. Trimming took off 2 bases at V and 2 bases at J, with 7 bases between the two ends. CDR3 DNA sequence: TGCGCCAGCAGCTTTGGGACCAACACTGAAGCTTTCTTT. As protein: CASSFGTNTEAFF.

The J gene is TRBJ2-4, the V gene TRBV6-1; 9 nucleotides line up with TRBD2. The CDR3 consists of 18 residues. Looked up from germline, CDR1 is MNHNS and CDR2 is SASEGT. Trimming removed 4 bases from V and 6 bases from J; junction bases left unmatched: 16. The CDR3 DNA reads as TGTGCCAGCAGTGCTTCCTGGGGGCGGGAGGGCCTCGGAAACATTCAGTACTTC. Encoded protein: CASSASWGREGLGNIQYF.

In this sample, this clone turned up once. V usage is TRBV18 and J usage is TRBJ2-7; 10 bases are a match to TRBD2. V was pared by 4 bases and J by 2 bases, with 5 bases of the junction left unmatched. In germline, CDR1 is KGHSH, CDR2 LQKENI. The CDR3 is made up of 15 amino acids. The CDR3 protein is CASSLYTSGTYEQYF. The CDR3 nucleotides are TGTGCCAGCTCACTCTATACTAGCGGGACCTACGAGCAGTACTTC.

This rearrangement joins TRBV7-9 to TRBJ1-2, with D perhaps TRBD1 (5 bases). CDR3 size: 13 residues. The germline V gene encodes CDR1 SEHNR and CDR2 FQNEAQ (reference sequence). Trimming removed 1 base at V and 6 bases at J, with 9 bases between. CDR3 DNA sequence: TGTGCCAGCAGCTTAGTTCAGGGAGATGGCTACACCTTC. This gives the protein CASSLVQGDGYTF.

The chain has TRBV28 and TRBJ2-7; 8 bases are a match to TRBD2. This CDR3 contains 14 residues. Germline lookup yields CDR1 MDHEN and CDR2 SYDVKM. The V and J ends lost 5 bases and 4 bases, in that order; junction bases with no gene match: 7. The DNA of the CDR3 is TGTGCCAGCAGTGGTAGCGGGATAAGGTACGAGCAGTACTTC. Its protein is CASSGSGIRYEQYF.

This chain uses TRBV5-1 with TRBJ2-7; TRBD2 agrees at 9 bases. The trim removed 7 bases at V and 4 bases at J, leaving 9 bases unmatched. There are 14 residues in the CDR3. Germline lookup yields CDR1 SGHRS and CDR2 YFSETQ. CDR3 sequence reads: CASSGIAGAYEQYF. The CDR3 region has the DNA TGCGCCAGCTCGGGGATAGCGGGAGCGTACGAGCAGTACTTC.

The chain links TRBV7-9 to TRBJ2-2; TRBD1 is a possible D gene (5 bases). The ends were cut back, 1 base at V and 4 bases at J, with 13 bases in the middle. In germline, CDR1 is SEHNR, CDR2 FQNEAQ (reference sequence). The CDR3 has 16 residues. The CDR3 DNA is TGTGCCAGCAGCTTAGATAGGGGTCGAGGCACCGGGGAGCTGTTTTTT. Its translation: CASSLDRGRGTGELFF.

The DNA for the CDR3 is TGTGCCAGCAGGGTTTTGACTGAAGCTTTCTTT. Translation gives CASRVLTEAFF. V is TRBV2 and J is TRBJ1-1; no clear D. The CDR3 covers 11 residues. Germline CDR1 and CDR2: SNHLY and FYNNEI. V gave up 6 bases and J gave up 5 bases, with 7 bases separating them. Supplemented by reference TRBV2 and TRBJ1-1, the full variable domain reads EPEVTQTPSHQVTQMGQEVILRCVPISNHLYFYWYRQILGQKVEFLVSFYNNEISEKSEIFDDQFSVERPDGSNFTLKIRSTKLEDSAMYFCASRVLTEAFFGQGTRLTVV.

V is TRBV6-5 and J is TRBJ2-3; 8 bases match TRBD1. In germline, CDR1 is MNHEY, CDR2 SVGAGI. The V and J ends lost 3 bases and 2 bases, in that order; junction bases with no gene match: 4. The CDR3 consists of 15 residues. CDR3 sequence reads: CASSYGTGTTDTQYF. Here the CDR3 DNA reads TGTGCCAGCAGTTATGGGACAGGAACCACAGATACGCAGTATTTT.

Only one count was recorded for this clone. This chain links TRBV27 with TRBJ2-1, with D perhaps being TRBD1 or TRBD2 (5 bases each). The CDR3 spans 16 residues. The V end lost 6 bases, the J end lost 2 bases, and 17 bases lay between the germline ends. In germline, CDR1 is MNHEY, CDR2 SMNVEV (reference sequence). The CDR3 nucleotides read TGTGCCAGCAGCCGCGCACGGGACGACCCCTACAATGAGCAGTTCTTC. Its translation: CASSRARDDPYNEQFF.

This clone was detected once. V is TRBV5-6 and J is TRBJ2-1, with TRBD2 matching over 10 bases. The CDR3 runs 14 residues. With 4 bases clipped from V and 7 bases from J, the junction kept 5 bases outside the gene matches. Germline V gives CDR1 SGHDT, CDR2 YYEEEE. CDR3 region: CASSGLAAPNEQFF. DNA of the CDR3: TGTGCCAGCAGCGGACTAGCGGCCCCTAATGAGCAGTTCTTC.

The chain is built from TRBV19 and TRBJ2-2, with 9 bases fitting TRBD2. Germline V lookup: CDR1 LNHDA, CDR2 SQIVND (reference sequence). CDR3 size: 14 residues. The V gene end was trimmed by 7 bases and the J gene end by 1 base; junction bases not matched to a gene: 1. The CDR3 DNA sequence: TGTGCCAGTAAAGCGGGAGGGAACACCGGGGAGCTGTTTTTT. Translation gives CASKAGGNTGELFF.

The chain joins TRBV25-1 to TRBJ2-1, with D hard to call. Germline CDR1 is MGHDK and CDR2 is SYGVNS. This CDR3 comprises 15 residues. V was shortened by 3 bases and J by 0 bases, with 9 bases between the two germline ends. The CDR3 DNA reads as TGTGCCAGCAGTGACCCAGGCCGCTCCTACAATGAGCAGTTCTTC. Residues: CASSDPGRSYNEQFF.

This chain uses TRBV5-1 with TRBJ2-6; D is uncertain. This CDR3 has 15 amino acids. V lost 0 bases to trimming and J lost 0 bases, with 4 bases between them. Germline V CDR1 and CDR2: SGHRS, YFSETQ. In nucleotides, the CDR3 is TGCGCCAGCAGCTTGGAACCCTCTGGGGCCAACGTCCTGACTTTC. This encodes CASSLEPSGANVLTF.

This clone was found once. The V and J genes are TRBV5-5 and TRBJ2-5; D gene uncertain. The CDR3 runs 12 residues. V was pared by 1 base and J by 5 bases, with 6 bases between. Germline CDR1 and CDR2: SGHKS and YYEKEE (reference sequence). The DNA of the CDR3 is TGTGCCAGCAGCTTGTCGCGGGAGACCCAGTACTTC. Translation: CASSLSRETQYF. Supplemented by reference TRBV5-5 and TRBJ2-5, the full variable domain reads DAGVTQSPTHLIKTRGQQVTLRCSPISGHKSVSWYQQVLGQGPQFIFQYYEKEERGRGNFPDRFSARQFPNYSSELNVNALLLGDSALYLCASSLSRETQYFGPGTRLLVL.

Turning to this clone: Other DNA sequences in the sample encode the same CDR3. The chain joins TRBV18 to TRBJ1-1; D ambiguous. CDR1 and CDR2 from the germline V gene are KGHSH and LQKENI. The germline V and J ends were trimmed by 1 base and 1 base, with 7 bases remaining between them. This CDR3 spans 14 amino acids. The CDR3 here is CASSPLPGNTEAFF. The CDR3 coding sequence is TGTGCCAGCTCACCACTGCCGGGGAACACTGAAGCTTTCTTT.

The chain couples TRBV5-4 to TRBJ1-1; weak D call: TRBD1 (5 bases). Per germline, CDR1 SGHNT and CDR2 YYREEE (reference sequence). Trimming pared 6 bases from V and 6 bases from J, leaving 18 bases between. CDR3 length equals 14 residues. The CDR3 spells CASTLGGPRAEAFF. CDR3 nucleotide sequence: TGTGCCAGCACCCTGGGCGGTCCCAGGGCTGAAGCTTTCTTT.

This rearrangement joins TRBV14 to TRBJ2-7, with 10 nucleotides matching TRBD2. This CDR3 is built from 17 residues. Per the germline V gene, CDR1 is SGHDN and CDR2 is FVKESK. Unmatched junction bases numbered 11, after V lost 4 bases and J lost 2 bases. The CDR3 reads CASSPAFRLAGAYEQYF. The CDR3 nucleotides read TGTGCCAGCAGCCCCGCGTTCCGGCTAGCGGGAGCCTACGAGCAGTACTTC.

V and J are TRBV9 and TRBJ1-1; D is uncertain. The V and J ends lost 0 bases and 7 bases respectively, with 10 bases between them. Germline CDR1 is SGDLS and CDR2 is YYNGEE. This CDR3 has 13 residues. This CDR3 is CASSVAGVGEAFF. As DNA, the CDR3 is TGTGCCAGCAGCGTAGCCGGGGTAGGTGAAGCTTTCTTT.

The gene calls are TRBV15 and TRBJ1-4; D uncertain. CDR3 length: 13 amino acids. Looked up from germline, CDR1 is LNHNV and CDR2 is YYDKDF (reference sequence). Trimming took 3 bases from V and 4 from J, leaving 6 bases between them. The DNA for the CDR3 is TGTGCCACCAGCAGGGGGTTTAATGAAAAACTGTTTTTT. Translated, it gives CATSRGFNEKLFF.

The chain uses TRBV11-1 and TRBJ1-2; D not resolved. V was pared by 5 bases and J by 8 bases, with 12 bases between. This CDR3 comprises 12 residues. Germline V gene sequence: CDR1 SGHAT, CDR2 FQDESV (reference sequence). The CDR3 spells CASSAQRRGYTF. CDR3 in DNA: TGTGCCAGCAGCGCACAGCGGCGGGGCTACACCTTC.